This passage covers 25 T cell receptor beta chains from one sample sequenced in a study of T cell clones after liver transplantation. Method: immunoSEQ multiplex PCR; TCRdb's copy keeps in-frame clones and lacks some. The table lists over 45,000 clones, approximately 71% of them singletons. The sample consisted of CD4+ T cells from blood, taken more than 53 months after liver transplant. The receptor set was obtained from a human patient who received a liver transplant. Some T cells may originate from the graft donor.

The rearrangement links TRBV5-6 to TRBJ2-7; no firm D call. CDR3 length: 13 amino acids. The V gene lost 4 bases and the J gene lost 3 bases, with 11 bases spanning the gap. CDR1 is SGHDT, CDR2 YYEEEE, per germline. CDR3 sequence: CASSSLSVYEQYF. The CDR3 DNA reads as TGTGCCAGCAGCAGCCTCTCCGTCTACGAGCAGTACTTC.

Notes on this clone: Other DNA sequences in this sample translate to the same CDR3. This chain links TRBV20-1 with TRBJ1-2; D not resolved. V lost 3 bases and J lost 8, with 10 bases in between. Germline V CDR1 and CDR2: DFQATT, SNEGSKA (reference sequence). CDR3 length equals 11 residues. The CDR3 DNA reads TGCAGTGCTAGTGATCGTCGAGGCTACACCTTC. This gives the protein CSASDRRGYTF.

The chain employs TRBV28 and TRBJ2-6; no reliable D call. Germline CDR1 reads MDHEN; CDR2 reads SYDVKM. The CDR3 spans 15 residues. V lost 7 bases and J lost 0, with 10 bases in between. The CDR3 is CASTTVNSGANVLTF. The CDR3 nucleotides read TGTGCCAGCACGACGGTGAACTCTGGGGCCAACGTCCTGACTTTC.

This chain connects TRBV4-1 to TRBJ1-1; D gene uncertain. The germline CDR1 and CDR2 sequences are MGHRA and YSYEKL. Trimming removed 2 bases at V and 4 bases at J, with 14 bases between. The CDR3 runs 15 residues. CDR3 sequence reads: CASSQTAHTLTEAFF. The CDR3 bases are TGCGCCAGCAGCCAAACCGCACATACTCTCACTGAAGCTTTCTTT.

This chain connects TRBV4-2 to TRBJ2-3; D possibly uses TRBD1 or TRBD2 (5 bases each). The CDR3 is 16 amino acids. Per the germline V gene, CDR1 is LGHNA and CDR2 is YNFKEQ. V gave up 6 bases and J gave up 1 base, with 17 bases separating them. The CDR3 loop reads CASSPGASTRTDTQYF. The DNA for the CDR3 is TGTGCCAGCAGTCCCGGGGCTAGCACCCGCACAGATACGCAGTATTTT.

The V and J genes are TRBV5-6 and TRBJ1-1; possible D gene TRBD1, 5 bases. V was clipped by 0 bases and J by 6 bases, with 9 bases between them. This CDR3 has 13 amino acids. The germline V gene encodes CDR1 SGHDT and CDR2 YYEEEE. The CDR3 DNA follows: TGTGCCAGCAGCTTGGTCGGGGGGGCTGAAGCTTTCTTT. As protein: CASSLVGGAEAFF.

The chain recombines TRBV18 with TRBJ2-7; D gene ambiguous. The CDR3 runs 14 residues. Germline loops: CDR1 KGHSH, CDR2 LQKENI. V was pared by 3 bases and J by 6 bases, with 15 bases between. DNA for the CDR3: TGTGCCAGCTCACCCACAACCACGGTCGGCGAGCAGTACTTC. Encoded protein: CASSPTTTVGEQYF.

The V and J genes are TRBV6-1 and TRBJ2-2; weak D call: TRBD1 (6 bases). Per germline, CDR1 MNHNS and CDR2 SASEGT. The length of the CDR3 is 15 residues. V was pared by 2 bases and J by 7 bases, with 14 bases between. CDR3 loop: CASSESWGPGGELFF. DNA for the CDR3: TGTGCCAGCAGTGAATCTTGGGGGCCGGGCGGGGAGCTGTTTTTT.

This clone was detected a few times. The J gene is TRBJ2-3, the V gene TRBV29-1; D gene ambiguous. The CDR3 contains 13 residues. Germline V gene data show CDR1 as SQVTM and CDR2 as ANQGSEA. Trimming took off 7 bases at V and 0 bases at J, with 11 bases between the two ends. CDR3 nucleotide sequence: TGCAGCGCCTTAGCCGGGAGCACAGATACGCAGTATTTT. This sequence encodes CSALAGSTDTQYF.

The V call is TRBV10-3, the J call TRBJ1-2; D is ambiguous. The CDR3 length is 12 residues. Germline V gives CDR1 ENHRY, CDR2 SYGVKD. The V end lost 4 bases, the J end lost 8 bases, and 11 bases lay between the germline ends. CDR3 region: CAISAPARGYTF. The CDR3 nucleotides are TGTGCCATCAGTGCTCCGGCGCGGGGCTACACCTTC.

This clone was recorded only once. In DNA form, the CDR3 reads TGTGCCAGCAGTTTATTTGGTAGAGCAAACAAAAACATTCAGTACTTC. Its translation is CASSLFGRANKNIQYF. V usage is TRBV28 and J usage is TRBJ2-4; D is unclear. Germline loops: CDR1 MDHEN, CDR2 SYDVKM. The CDR3 has 16 amino acids. Trimming took off 1 base at V and 3 bases at J, with 13 bases between the two ends.

This chain joins TRBV7-9 and TRBJ2-5, with D perhaps TRBD1 or TRBD2 (5 bases each). V lost 5 bases, J lost 4 bases, and 11 bases lay in between. The germline V gene encodes CDR1 SEHNR and CDR2 FQNEAQ (reference sequence). The CDR3 sequence is 13 residues long. The CDR3 DNA follows: TGTGCCAGCAGCCGAGCCGGGGCAGAGACCCAGTACTTC. Translation gives CASSRAGAETQYF.

In its sample, this clone was seen a few times. The chain recombines TRBV30 with TRBJ1-4, with a weak D call TRBD1 (5 bases). The ends were cut back, 2 bases at V and 4 bases at J, with 8 bases in the middle. The CDR3 is 13 residues long. From germline, CDR1 is GTSNPN and CDR2 SVGIG (reference sequence). CDR3 sequence reads: CAWSPGLNEKLFF. Here the CDR3 DNA reads TGTGCCTGGAGTCCGGGACTTAATGAAAAACTGTTTTTT.

Comment on this clone: The sample holds other DNA sequences that translate to the same CDR3. V is TRBV15 and J is TRBJ1-6; no definite D call. Germline V gives CDR1 LNHNV, CDR2 YYDKDF (reference sequence). The CDR3 is 13 residues long. V shed 0 bases and J shed 13 bases, with 10 bases lying between them. CDR3 in amino acids: CATSRDRGSPLHF. CDR3 DNA: TGTGCCACCAGCAGAGATCGTGGTAGCCCCCTCCACTTT.

The rearrangement uses TRBV9 and TRBJ1-2; D possibly corresponds to TRBD1 (5 bases). V lost 4 bases and J lost 2, with 12 bases in between. The CDR3 is made up of 14 amino acids. The V gene's germline CDR1 is SGDLS and CDR2 YYNGEE. In nucleotides, the CDR3 is TGTGCCAGCAGCAGACGGGACGTAAACTATGGCTACACCTTC. Its protein product is CASSRRDVNYGYTF. The whole variable domain, filled in from reference TRBV9 and TRBJ1-2, reads DSGVTQTPKHLITATGQRVTLRCSPRSGDLSVYWYQQSLDQGLQFLIQYYNGEERAKGNILERFSAQQFPDLHSELNLSSLELGDSALYFCASSRRDVNYGYTFGSGTRLTVV.

The table lists this clone with a few counts. The chain couples TRBV7-2 to TRBJ2-1; D is uncertain. Looked up from germline, CDR1 is SGHTA and CDR2 is FQGNSA. The CDR3 extends over 15 amino acids. The ends were cut back, 2 bases at V and 7 bases at J, with 15 bases in the middle. CDR3 sequence: CASSLRVQEGNEQFF. The CDR3 DNA is TGTGCCAGCAGCTTAAGGGTGCAAGAAGGGAATGAGCAGTTCTTC.

The chain couples TRBV5-1 to TRBJ2-1; no definite D call. The CDR3 has 15 residues. Germline loops: CDR1 SGHRS, CDR2 YFSETQ. Trimming removed 0 bases from V and 7 bases from J, with 14 bases in between. CDR3 nucleotide sequence: TGCGCCAGCAGCTTGGATGCGACGTCCCGGAATGAGCAGTTCTTC. The encoded protein is CASSLDATSRNEQFF.

The V call is TRBV19, the J call TRBJ1-1; D is unclear. CDR3 length: 13 amino acids. V shed 5 bases and J shed 1 base, with 8 bases lying between them. The V gene's germline CDR1 is LNHDA and CDR2 SQIVND (reference sequence). DNA for the CDR3: TGTGCCAGTAGTCCCACACAGAACACTGAAGCTTTCTTT. It encodes CASSPTQNTEAFF. Supplemented by reference TRBV19 and TRBJ1-1, the full variable domain reads DGGITQSPKYLFRKEGQNVTLSCEQNLNHDAMYWYRQDPGQGLRLIYYSQIVNDFQKGDIAEGYSVSREKKESFPLTVTSAQKNPTAFYLCASSPTQNTEAFFGQGTRLTVV.

The CDR3 nucleotides are TGTGCCACCAGCAGAGATCGGGGGAAGAACTATGGCTACACCTTC. Encoded protein: CATSRDRGKNYGYTF. V usage is TRBV15 and J usage is TRBJ1-2; tentatively, D is TRBD1 (5 bases). The V end lost 0 bases, the J end lost 2 bases, and 10 bases lay between the germline ends. The germline CDR1 and CDR2 sequences are LNHNV and YYDKDF (reference sequence). The CDR3 spans 15 residues.

This clone was detected only once. Other DNA sequences in the same sample also yield this CDR3. The genes are TRBV10-2 and TRBJ1-5, with D unclear. V shed 3 bases and J shed 2 bases, with 11 bases lying between them. The CDR3 has 15 amino acids. Germline values: CDR1 WSHSY, CDR2 SAAADI. CDR3 residues: CASSERVGGNQPQHF. The CDR3 DNA is TGCGCCAGCAGTGAAAGGGTCGGGGGCAATCAGCCCCAGCATTTT.

This clone was seen just once. The rearrangement uses TRBV19 and TRBJ2-5; TRBD1 or TRBD2 may be the D gene (6 bases each). The germline CDR1 and CDR2 sequences are LNHDA and SQIVND (reference sequence). The V end was cut by 8 bases, the J end by 5 bases, with 18 bases between. The CDR3 consists of 14 residues. CDR3 in DNA: TGTGCCAGTTCGATGCAGGGGAGGCTGGAGACCCAGTACTTC. Encoded protein: CASSMQGRLETQYF.

This sequence joins TRBV19 and TRBJ1-2; D is possibly TRBD1 (6 bases). The CDR3 contains 12 residues. Germline V CDR1 and CDR2: LNHDA, SQIVND (reference sequence). Trimming removed 5 bases from V and 6 bases from J, with 10 bases in between. The CDR3 nucleotides read TGTGCCAGTAGTGCCAGACAGGATGGCTACACCTTC. Its translation is CASSARQDGYTF. The entire variable domain, with the rest obtained from reference TRBV19 and TRBJ1-2, is as follows: DGGITQSPKYLFRKEGQNVTLSCEQNLNHDAMYWYRQDPGQGLRLIYYSQIVNDFQKGDIAEGYSVSREKKESFPLTVTSAQKNPTAFYLCASSARQDGYTFGSGTRLTVV.

This clone has a count of ten or more. The chain employs TRBV28 and TRBJ1-6; TRBD1 matches 8 bases. Germline lookup yields CDR1 MDHEN and CDR2 SYDVKM. With V trimmed by 6 bases and J by 9 bases, 10 bases remained unmatched. The CDR3 has 15 residues. The CDR3 bases are TGTGCCAGCAGATCAGGACAGGGTCGAGGTTCACCCCTCCACTTT. Translating gives CASRSGQGRGSPLHF.

V gene TRBV7-2 combines with J gene TRBJ2-3; D is uncertain. CDR3 length: 13 residues. Germline assignment: CDR1 SGHTA and CDR2 FQGNSA. V shed 4 bases and J shed 0 bases, with 5 bases lying between them. The CDR3 is CASSWYSTDTQYF. The CDR3 region has the DNA TGTGCCAGCAGCTGGTATAGCACAGATACGCAGTATTTT. The full variable domain, in which reference TRBV7-2 and TRBJ2-3 provide the parts outside the CDR3, is GAGVSQSPSNKVTEKGKDVELRCDPISGHTALYWYRQSLGQGLEFLIYFQGNSAPDKSGLPSDRFSAERTGGSVSTLTIQRTQQEDSAVYLCASSWYSTDTQYFGPGTRLTVL.

V usage is TRBV28 and J usage is TRBJ2-1; 8 positions match TRBD1. Germline-derived CDR1 and CDR2 are MDHEN and SYDVKM. With 6 bases clipped from V and 6 bases from J, the junction kept 4 bases outside the gene matches. The CDR3 runs to 13 residues. The CDR3 DNA follows: TGTGCCAGCAGCCGGACAGGGTTCAATGAGCAGTTCTTC. Its protein is CASSRTGFNEQFF.